Below are 7 T cell receptor beta chains sequenced from a single sample in a study of beta chain features in type 1 diabetes. Study results and limitations: Moderate yet significant TCRB CDR3 shortening was seen in Type 1 diabetes patients in all four CD4+ subsets.

What was sequenced were expressed TCRB transcripts, since all of the isolated RNA had been reverse transcribed. Clones were sequenced by immunoSEQ multiplex PCR, and TCRdb holds only the in-frame ones, with some missing. The sample carries hundreds of thousands of clones, 10% to 15% recorded once. The antigens of these receptors remain unknown. The specimen was naive CD4+ T cells from blood. Receptors originate from a man younger than 30 with type 1 diabetes.

This clone was observed at least ten times. The CDR3 DNA reads TGCGCCAGCAGCCAAGAAACAGGGGGCCTGGGCATTCAGTACTTC. Its protein product is CASSQETGGLGIQYF. V is TRBV4-1 and J is TRBJ2-4; TRBD1 aligns across 9 bases. This CDR3 contains 15 residues. CDR1 is MGHRA, CDR2 YSYEKL, per germline. The junction had 6 bases not matched to a gene; V was cut back by 0 bases and J by 9 bases.

The chain links TRBV15 to TRBJ1-5; D is unclear. CDR1 LNHNV and CDR2 YYDKDF come from the germline V gene (reference sequence). The V end was cut by 5 bases, the J end by 2 bases, with 10 bases between. CDR3 length: 14 residues. The CDR3 DNA sequence: TGTGCCACCAGCCCTGGCGGGGGCAATCAGCCCCAGCATTTT. Translating gives CATSPGGGNQPQHF.

This chain joins TRBV5-4 and TRBJ2-1, with TRBD1 matching 9 bases. The CDR3 extends over 18 amino acids. In germline, CDR1 is SGHNT, CDR2 YYREEE (reference sequence). J gave up 2 bases and V 1 base, and 10 bases lay outside the gene matches. The DNA of the CDR3 is TGTGCCAGCAGCTTGAGTATCCTGACAGGGGGAACCTACAATGAGCAGTTCTTC. Its translation is CASSLSILTGGTYNEQFF. Supplemented by reference TRBV5-4 and TRBJ2-1, the full variable domain reads ETGVTQSPTHLIKTRGQQVTLRCSSQSGHNTVSWYQQALGQGPQFIFQYYREEENGRGNFPPRFSGLQFPNYSSELNVNALELDDSALYLCASSLSILTGGTYNEQFFGPGTRLTVL.

CDR3 DNA sequence: TGTGCCAGCAGCAGATGGGACAGGGACTATGGCTACACCTTC. It codes for CASSRWDRDYGYTF. J is TRBJ1-2 and V is TRBV5-7; 9 bases line up with TRBD1. TRBV5-7 is assigned to the ORF class and has an uncertain function. V lost 4 bases and J lost 3; bases outside the gene matches: 4. The CDR3 extends over 14 amino acids.

This clone has just a few counts. Germline and junction disagree at one end, which may indicate a read error. This rearrangement joins TRBV9 to TRBJ2-5, with 7 bases fitting TRBD1. The CDR3 extends over 15 amino acids. CDR1 and CDR2 from the germline V gene are SGDLS and YYNGEE. CDR3: CACSEWDSSQETQYF. The CDR3 DNA follows: TGTGCCTGCAGCGAGTGGGACAGCTCCCAAGAGACCCAGTACTTC. Combining the CDR3 with reference TRBV9 and TRBJ2-5 gives the whole variable domain DSGVTQTPKHLITATGQRVTLRCSPRSGDLSVYWYQQSLDQGLQFLIQYYNGEERAKGNILERFSAQQFPDLHSELNLSSLELGDSALYFCACSEWDSSQETQYFGPGTRLLVL.

The genes are TRBV7-2 and TRBJ1-5, with D uncertain. V was cut by 1 base and J by 0 bases, with 7 bases left in between. Germline V gene lookup returns CDR1 SGHTA and CDR2 FQGNSA. This CDR3 is 15 amino acids long. In nucleotides, the CDR3 is TGTGCCAGCAGCTTAGAAGGGTATAGCAATCAGCCCCAGCATTTT. It is translated as CASSLEGYSNQPQHF.

The chain links TRBV4-1 to TRBJ2-3; D not certain. CDR1 MGHRA and CDR2 YSYEKL come from the germline V gene. The CDR3 extends over 14 amino acids. With 4 bases removed from V and 0 bases from J, the gap between germline ends came to 8 bases. The CDR3 bases are TGCGCCAGCAGCCCCCCCCTTAGCACAGATACGCAGTATTTT. This codes for CASSPPLSTDTQYF.